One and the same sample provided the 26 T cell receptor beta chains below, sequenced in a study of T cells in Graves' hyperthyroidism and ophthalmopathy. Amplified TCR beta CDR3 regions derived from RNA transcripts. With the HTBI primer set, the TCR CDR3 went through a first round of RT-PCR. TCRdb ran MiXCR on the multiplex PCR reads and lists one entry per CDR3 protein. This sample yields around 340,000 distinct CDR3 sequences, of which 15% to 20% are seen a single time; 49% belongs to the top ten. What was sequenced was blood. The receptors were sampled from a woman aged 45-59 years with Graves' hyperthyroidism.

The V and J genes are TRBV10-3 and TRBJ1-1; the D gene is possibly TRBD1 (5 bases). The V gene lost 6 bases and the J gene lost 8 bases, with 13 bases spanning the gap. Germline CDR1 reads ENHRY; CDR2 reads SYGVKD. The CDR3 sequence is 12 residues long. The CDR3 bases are TGTGCCATCAGAAGGGGATCTGGAGAAGCTTTCTTT. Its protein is CAIRRGSGEAFF.

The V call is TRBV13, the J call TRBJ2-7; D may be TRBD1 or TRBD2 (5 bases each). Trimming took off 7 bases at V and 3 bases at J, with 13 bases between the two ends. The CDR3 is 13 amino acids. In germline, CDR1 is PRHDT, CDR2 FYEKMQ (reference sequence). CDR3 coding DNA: TGTGCCAGCACCCTGGGGGTAGACTACGAGCAGTACTTC. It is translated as CASTLGVDYEQYF.

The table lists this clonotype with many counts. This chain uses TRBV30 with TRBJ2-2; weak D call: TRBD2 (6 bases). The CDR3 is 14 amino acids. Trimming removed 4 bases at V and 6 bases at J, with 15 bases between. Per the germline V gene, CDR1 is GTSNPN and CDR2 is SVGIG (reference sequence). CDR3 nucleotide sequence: TGTGCCTGGAATACGGGAGTAGGCGCCGGGGAGCTGTTTTTT. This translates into CAWNTGVGAGELFF.

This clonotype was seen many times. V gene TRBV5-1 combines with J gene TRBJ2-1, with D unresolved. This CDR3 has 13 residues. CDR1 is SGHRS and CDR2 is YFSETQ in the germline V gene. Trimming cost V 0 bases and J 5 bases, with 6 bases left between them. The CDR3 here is CASSLVANNEQFF. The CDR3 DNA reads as TGCGCCAGCAGCTTGGTGGCGAACAATGAGCAGTTCTTC. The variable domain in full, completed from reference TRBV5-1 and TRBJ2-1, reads KAGVTQTPRYLIKTRGQQVTLSCSPISGHRSVSWYQQTPGQGLQFLFEYFSETQRNKGNFPGRFSGRQFSNSRSEMNVSTLELGDSALYLCASSLVANNEQFFGPGTRLTVL.

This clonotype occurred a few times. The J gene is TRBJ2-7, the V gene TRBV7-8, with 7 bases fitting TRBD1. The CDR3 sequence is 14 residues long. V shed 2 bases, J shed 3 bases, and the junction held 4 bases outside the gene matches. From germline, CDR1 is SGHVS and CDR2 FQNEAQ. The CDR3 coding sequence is TGTGCCAGCAGCTTATCAGGGGGTAACTACGAGCAGTACGTC. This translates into CASSLSGGNYEQYV.

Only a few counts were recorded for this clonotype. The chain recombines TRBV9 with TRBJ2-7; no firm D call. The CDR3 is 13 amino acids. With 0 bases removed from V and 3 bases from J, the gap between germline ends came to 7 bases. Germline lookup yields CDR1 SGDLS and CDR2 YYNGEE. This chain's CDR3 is CASSVAPYYEQYF. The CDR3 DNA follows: TGTGCCAGCAGCGTAGCCCCTTACTACGAGCAGTACTTC.

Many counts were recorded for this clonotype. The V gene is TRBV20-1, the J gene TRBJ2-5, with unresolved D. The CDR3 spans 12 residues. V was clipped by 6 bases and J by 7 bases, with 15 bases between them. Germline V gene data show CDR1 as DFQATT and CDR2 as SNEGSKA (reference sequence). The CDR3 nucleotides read TGCAGTGCCCCGATTGTGTCGGGGACCCAGTACTTC. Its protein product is CSAPIVSGTQYF.

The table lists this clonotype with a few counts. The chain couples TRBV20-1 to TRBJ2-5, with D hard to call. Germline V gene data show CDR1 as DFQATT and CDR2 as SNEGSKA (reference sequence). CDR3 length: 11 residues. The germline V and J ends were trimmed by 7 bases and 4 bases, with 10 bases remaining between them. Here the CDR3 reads CSGQVRETQYF. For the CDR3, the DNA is TGCAGTGGTCAGGTCCGAGAGACCCAGTACTTC.

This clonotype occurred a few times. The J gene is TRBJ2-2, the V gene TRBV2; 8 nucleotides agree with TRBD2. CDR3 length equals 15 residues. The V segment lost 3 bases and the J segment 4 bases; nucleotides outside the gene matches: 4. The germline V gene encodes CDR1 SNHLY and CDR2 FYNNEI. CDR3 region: CASSEVAGITGELFF. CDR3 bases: TGTGCCAGCAGTGAGGTAGCGGGAATCACCGGGGAGCTGTTTTTT.

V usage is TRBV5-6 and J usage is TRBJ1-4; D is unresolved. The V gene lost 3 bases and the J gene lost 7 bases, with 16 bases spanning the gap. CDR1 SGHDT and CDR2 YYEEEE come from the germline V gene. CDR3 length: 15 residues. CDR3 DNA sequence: TGTGCCAGCAGCTGGCAGCGTGGGCCGGGTGAAAAACTGTTTTTT. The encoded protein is CASSWQRGPGEKLFF.

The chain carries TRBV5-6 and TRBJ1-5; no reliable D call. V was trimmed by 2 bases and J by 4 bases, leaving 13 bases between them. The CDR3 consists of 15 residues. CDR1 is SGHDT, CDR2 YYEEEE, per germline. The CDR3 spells CASSFTSGKNQPQHF. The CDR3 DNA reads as TGTGCCAGCAGCTTCACCTCCGGGAAGAATCAGCCCCAGCATTTT.

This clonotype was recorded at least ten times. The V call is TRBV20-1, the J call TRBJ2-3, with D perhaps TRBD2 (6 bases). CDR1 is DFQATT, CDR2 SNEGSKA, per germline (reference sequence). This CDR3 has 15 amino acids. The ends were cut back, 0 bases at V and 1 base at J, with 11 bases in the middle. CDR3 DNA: TGCAGTGCTAGAGATCCCGGGGAGGGCACAGATACGCAGTATTTT. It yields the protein CSARDPGEGTDTQYF.

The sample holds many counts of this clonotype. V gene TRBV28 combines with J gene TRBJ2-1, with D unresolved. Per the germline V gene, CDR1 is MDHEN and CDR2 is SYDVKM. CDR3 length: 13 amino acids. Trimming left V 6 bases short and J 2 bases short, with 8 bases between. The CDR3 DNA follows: TGTGCCAGCAGGTCTTACCCCTACAATGAGCAGTTCTTC. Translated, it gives CASRSYPYNEQFF.

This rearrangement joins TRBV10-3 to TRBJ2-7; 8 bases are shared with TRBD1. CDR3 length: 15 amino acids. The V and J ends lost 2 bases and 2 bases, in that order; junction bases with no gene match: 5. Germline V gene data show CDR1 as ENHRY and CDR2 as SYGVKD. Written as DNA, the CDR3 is TGTGCCATCAGTGAGGGGACAGGCCCAGCCTACGAGCAGTACGTC. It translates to CAISEGTGPAYEQYV.

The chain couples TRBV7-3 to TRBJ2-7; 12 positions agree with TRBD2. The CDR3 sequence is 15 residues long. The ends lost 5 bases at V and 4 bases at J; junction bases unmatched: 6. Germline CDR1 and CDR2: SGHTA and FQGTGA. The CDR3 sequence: CASSNPTSGSYEQYF. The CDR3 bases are TGTGCCAGCAGCAACCCGACTAGCGGGAGTTACGAGCAGTACTTC.

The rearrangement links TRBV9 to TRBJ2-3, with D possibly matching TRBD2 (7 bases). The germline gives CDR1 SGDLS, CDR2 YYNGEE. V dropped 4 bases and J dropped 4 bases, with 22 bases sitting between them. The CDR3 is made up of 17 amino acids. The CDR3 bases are TGTGCCAGCAGCAGGGGGAGGGAGGGGAGAAGGGCAGATACGCAGTATTTT. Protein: CASSRGREGRRADTQYF.

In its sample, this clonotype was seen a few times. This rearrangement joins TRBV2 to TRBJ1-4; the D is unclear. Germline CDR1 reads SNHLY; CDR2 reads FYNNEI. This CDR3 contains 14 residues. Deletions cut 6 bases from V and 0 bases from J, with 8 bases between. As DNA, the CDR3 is TGTGCCAGCAGGGGAATAACAACTAATGAAAAACTGTTTTTT. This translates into CASRGITTNEKLFF.

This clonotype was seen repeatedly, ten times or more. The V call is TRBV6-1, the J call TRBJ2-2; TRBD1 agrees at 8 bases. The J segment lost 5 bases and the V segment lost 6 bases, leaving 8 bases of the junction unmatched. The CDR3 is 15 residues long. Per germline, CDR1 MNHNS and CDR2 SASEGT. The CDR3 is CASRQTGAATGELFF. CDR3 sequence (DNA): TGTGCCAGCAGACAGACAGGGGCGGCGACCGGGGAGCTGTTTTTT.

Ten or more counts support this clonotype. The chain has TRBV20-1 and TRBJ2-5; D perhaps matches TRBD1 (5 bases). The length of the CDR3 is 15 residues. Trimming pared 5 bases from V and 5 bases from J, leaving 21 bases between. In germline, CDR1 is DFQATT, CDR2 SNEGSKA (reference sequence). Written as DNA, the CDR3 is TGCAGTGCTGGAAAGGGCCAGGGATGGGGCGAGACCCAGTACTTC. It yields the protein CSAGKGQGWGETQYF.

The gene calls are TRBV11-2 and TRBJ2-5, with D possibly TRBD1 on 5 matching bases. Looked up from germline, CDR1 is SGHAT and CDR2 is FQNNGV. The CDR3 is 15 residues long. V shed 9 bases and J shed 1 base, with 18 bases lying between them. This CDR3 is CASSSLDSRQETQYF. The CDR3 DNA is TGTGCCAGTAGTAGCCTTGACAGTCGCCAAGAGACCCAGTACTTC.

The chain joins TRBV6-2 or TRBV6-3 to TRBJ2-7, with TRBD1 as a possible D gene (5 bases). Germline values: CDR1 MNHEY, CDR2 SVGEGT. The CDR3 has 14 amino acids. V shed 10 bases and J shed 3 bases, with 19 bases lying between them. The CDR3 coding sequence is TGTGCCACAAGACAGCATACAGCTGTCTACGAGCAGTACTTC. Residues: CATRQHTAVYEQYF.

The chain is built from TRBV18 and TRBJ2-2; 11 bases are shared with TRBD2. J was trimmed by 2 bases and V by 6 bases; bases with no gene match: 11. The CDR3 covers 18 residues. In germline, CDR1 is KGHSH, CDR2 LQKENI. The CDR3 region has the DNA TGTGCCAGCTCTCAAGGACTAGCGGGCCCACCCAACACCGGGGAGCTGTTTTTT. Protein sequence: CASSQGLAGPPNTGELFF.

CDR3 region: CSARTQKRGGTDTQYF. DNA for the CDR3: TGCAGTGCTAGGACCCAGAAAAGAGGAGGCACAGATACGCAGTATTTT. The chain uses TRBV20-1 and TRBJ2-3; the D is unclear. The CDR3 is 16 amino acids. Trimming left V 3 bases short and J 1 base short, with 17 bases between. Germline loops: CDR1 DFQATT, CDR2 SNEGSKA (reference sequence).

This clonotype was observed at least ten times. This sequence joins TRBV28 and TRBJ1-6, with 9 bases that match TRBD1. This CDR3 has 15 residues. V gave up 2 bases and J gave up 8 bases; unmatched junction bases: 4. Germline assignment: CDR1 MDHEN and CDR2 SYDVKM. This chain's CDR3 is CASSLGTGSDSPLHF. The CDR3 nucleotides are TGTGCCAGCAGTTTAGGGACAGGGAGCGATTCACCCCTCCACTTT.

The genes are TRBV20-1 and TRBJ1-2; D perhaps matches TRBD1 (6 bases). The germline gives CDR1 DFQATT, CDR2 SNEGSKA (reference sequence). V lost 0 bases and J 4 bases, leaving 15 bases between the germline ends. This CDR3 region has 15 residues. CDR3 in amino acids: CSARESWGAGYGYTF. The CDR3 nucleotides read TGCAGTGCTAGAGAGAGTTGGGGGGCAGGCTATGGCTACACCTTC.

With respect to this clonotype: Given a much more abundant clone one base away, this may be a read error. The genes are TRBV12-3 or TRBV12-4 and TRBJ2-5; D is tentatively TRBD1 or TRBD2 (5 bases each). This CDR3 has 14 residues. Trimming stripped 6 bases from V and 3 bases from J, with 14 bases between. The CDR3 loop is CASSPGRNKETQYF. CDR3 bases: TGTGCCAGCAGCCCGGGACGGAACAAAGAGACCCAGTACTTC.